The source of this T cell receptor (beta chain) is a study of T cells in Graves' hyperthyroidism and ophthalmopathy. Overall study results and limits: Blood also held most thyroid clonotypes expanded beyond 0.001.

The CDR3 regions of TCR beta were amplified from RNA transcripts. First-round RT-PCR of the TCR CDR3 relied on the HTBI primer set. Each CDR3 protein is one row after TCRdb ran MiXCR on the multiplex PCR reads. The sample shows a few hundred thousand distinct CDR3 sequences, approximately 15% of them seen only once. On this clonotype itself: Its antigen remains unidentified.

Those patients with uncontrolled infection, other autoimmune disease, pregnancy or lactation were excluded. Isolation of PBMCs was performed on around 10 ml fresh peripheral blood. Germline-derived CDR1 and CDR2 are MDHEN and SYDVKM. V lost 5 bases and J lost 8, with 21 bases in between. This CDR3 has 16 residues. Sequencing input: blood. The source of this sequence is a woman aged 35 to 49 with Graves' ophthalmopathy. This chain connects TRBV28 to TRBJ1-4; D may be TRBD1 (5 bases). In nucleotides, the CDR3 is TGTGCCAGCAGTGCCAGTGGAGGGACTAATGTAGAAAAACTGTTTTTT. It codes for CASSASGGTNVEKLFF.